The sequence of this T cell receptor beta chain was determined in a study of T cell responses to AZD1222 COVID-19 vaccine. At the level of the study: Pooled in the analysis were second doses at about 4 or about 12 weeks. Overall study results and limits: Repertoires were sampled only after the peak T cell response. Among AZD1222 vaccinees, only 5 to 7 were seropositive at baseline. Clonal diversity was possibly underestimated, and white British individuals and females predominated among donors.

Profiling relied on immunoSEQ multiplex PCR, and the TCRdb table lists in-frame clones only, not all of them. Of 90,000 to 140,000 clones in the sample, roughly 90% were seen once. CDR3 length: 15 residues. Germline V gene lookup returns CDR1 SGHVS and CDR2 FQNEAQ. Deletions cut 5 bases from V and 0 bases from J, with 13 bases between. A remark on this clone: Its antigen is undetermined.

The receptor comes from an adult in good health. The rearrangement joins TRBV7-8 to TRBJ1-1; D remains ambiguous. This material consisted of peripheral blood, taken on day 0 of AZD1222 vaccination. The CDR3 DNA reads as TGTGCCAGCAGCCCATCGACGGCCATGAACACTGAAGCTTTCTTT. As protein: CASSPSTAMNTEAFF.